This T cell receptor beta chain is from a study of OX40 agonist ivuxolimab in advanced cancers. Study at large: Three patients showed partial responses: one hepatocellular carcinoma and two cutaneous melanoma cases. Study results and caveats: In general, CD8+ T cells held more expanded clones than CD4+ did, on average.

This CDR3 is 15 amino acids long. Germline loops: CDR1 SNHLY, CDR2 FYNNEI. The ends were cut back, 4 bases at V and 5 bases at J, with 15 bases in the middle. On this clone itself: Its antigen is not identified.

Some clones are missing from TCRdb's copy, which holds only in-frame ones; the method was immunoSEQ multiplex PCR. The table includes 60,000 to 85,000 clones, about 87% detected once. The sequencing here drew on CD4+ or CD8+ T cells sorted from blood, taken in a trial of the OX40 agonist ivuxolimab. The source is an adult with an advanced solid tumor such as melanoma, head and neck, liver or kidney cancer. The chain has TRBV2 and TRBJ1-5; D unresolved. CDR3 in amino acids: CASSVEGIFYQPQHF. DNA of the CDR3: TGTGCCAGCAGTGTCGAAGGGATTTTTTATCAGCCCCAGCATTTT. The full variable domain, in which reference TRBV2 and TRBJ1-5 provide the parts outside the CDR3, is EPEVTQTPSHQVTQMGQEVILRCVPISNHLYFYWYRQILGQKVEFLVSFYNNEISEKSEIFDDQFSVERPDGSNFTLKIRSTKLEDSAMYFCASSVEGIFYQPQHFGDGTRLSIL.